The 15 T cell receptor beta chains listed next were all sequenced from one sample in a study of cytomegalovirus exposure and HLA in healthy donors. PCR used 60 Vbeta primers and 13 Jbeta primers. The protocol was immunoSEQ multiplex PCR, while the TCRdb copy is restricted to in-frame clones and leaves out a portion. The data show around 190,000 clones, with approximately 86% seen just once and 1.5% to 2% held by the top ten. What was sequenced was PBMCs. These receptor sequences come from a young woman in good health and CMV-seronegative.

This clone was recorded only once. This sequence joins TRBV27 and TRBJ1-1; 7 bases align to TRBD1. The J segment lost 7 bases and the V segment lost 6 bases, leaving 11 bases of the junction unmatched. CDR1 and CDR2 (germline): MNHEY, SMNVEV (reference sequence). There are 14 residues in the CDR3. For the CDR3, the DNA is TGTGCCAGCAGCTACATGACAGGGACGGGTGAAGCTTTCTTT. Its protein product is CASSYMTGTGEAFF.

The rearrangement uses TRBV19 and TRBJ1-5; 9 positions match TRBD1. V was pared by 6 bases and J by 5 bases, with 8 bases of the junction left unmatched. The CDR3 has 15 amino acids. Germline CDR1 reads LNHDA; CDR2 reads SQIVND (reference sequence). CDR3 protein: CASREQGAVYQPQHF. Here the CDR3 DNA reads TGTGCCAGTAGGGAACAGGGGGCGGTTTATCAGCCCCAGCATTTT.

This clone was observed a few times. J is TRBJ1-1 and V is TRBV6-6; D uncertain. V was cut by 6 bases and J by 6 bases, with 11 bases left in between. Germline loops: CDR1 MNHNY, CDR2 SVGAGI (reference sequence). The CDR3 is 12 amino acids. The CDR3 region is CASRRVGAEAFF. In nucleotides, the CDR3 is TGTGCCAGCAGAAGGGTCGGGGCTGAAGCTTTCTTT.

In nucleotides, the CDR3 is TGCGCCAGCAGTGACCCCGGGAGGATCAACATTCAGTACTTC. Translating gives CASSDPGRINIQYF. The genes are TRBV10-1 and TRBJ2-4, with 7 bases identical to TRBD2. V dropped 3 bases and J dropped 7; count of bases not matched to a gene: 6. Germline CDR1 WNHNN, CDR2 SYGVQD (reference sequence). The CDR3 length is 14 residues.

In this sample, this clone turned up a few times. The same CDR3 can be traced to other DNA sequences in this sample. This chain connects TRBV4-3 to TRBJ1-1, with a tentative D call TRBD1 (6 bases). Germline V gene lookup returns CDR1 LGHNA and CDR2 YSLEER. V dropped 1 base and J dropped 0 bases, with 9 bases sitting between them. This CDR3 has 15 amino acids. The CDR3 DNA reads as TGCGCCAGCAGCCAAGGTGGACAGATGAACACTGAAGCTTTCTTT. This encodes CASSQGGQMNTEAFF.

This chain links TRBV19 with TRBJ2-3, with TRBD2 matching over 7 bases. Germline values: CDR1 LNHDA, CDR2 SQIVND (reference sequence). The CDR3 is made up of 15 amino acids. Losses at the gene ends were 1 base for V and 1 base for J; bases not matched to a gene: 2. DNA of the CDR3: TGTGCCAGTAGTATAGGGGCGGGGGGCACAGATACGCAGTATTTT. This gives the protein CASSIGAGGTDTQYF.

The rearrangement uses TRBV9 and TRBJ1-3; 9 nucleotides line up with TRBD1. Germline V CDR1 and CDR2: SGDLS, YYNGEE. J was trimmed by 0 bases and V by 6 bases; bases with no gene match: 7. The CDR3 totals 16 residues. The CDR3 loop is CASTTGQGNSGNTIYF. The DNA for the CDR3 is TGTGCCAGCACCACCGGACAGGGGAACTCTGGAAACACCATATATTTT.

This chain uses TRBV7-9 with TRBJ2-1, with 7 bases matching TRBD1. CDR3 size: 12 residues. Per the germline V gene, CDR1 is SEHNR and CDR2 is FQNEAQ (reference sequence). Trimming removed 5 bases from V and 9 bases from J; junction bases left unmatched: 4. The chain's CDR3 is CASSPTGFEQFF. In DNA, the CDR3 is TGTGCCAGCAGCCCGACAGGGTTTGAGCAGTTCTTC.

The V call is TRBV27, the J call TRBJ2-7; D possibly corresponds to TRBD1 (7 bases). V shed 3 bases and J shed 2 bases, with 14 bases lying between them. The CDR3 is 15 amino acids. CDR1 is MNHEY, CDR2 SMNVEV, per germline (reference sequence). CDR3 sequence reads: CASSFGGQGAYEQYF. In nucleotides, the CDR3 is TGTGCCAGCAGTTTTGGAGGGCAGGGGGCCTACGAGCAGTACTTC.

The table lists this clone with a few counts. The chain joins TRBV4-1 to TRBJ2-2; D might be TRBD1 (5 bases). CDR1 and CDR2 from the germline V gene are MGHRA and YSYEKL. The CDR3 totals 17 residues. Trimming shortened V by 4 bases and J by 3 bases, and 18 bases separated the two germline ends. CDR3 loop: CASSLARGRADTGELFF. Written as DNA, the CDR3 is TGCGCCAGCAGCCTCGCACGAGGCAGGGCGGACACCGGGGAGCTGTTTTTT.

The rearrangement links TRBV10-1 to TRBJ2-2, with 7 nucleotides matching TRBD1. Unmatched junction bases numbered 14, after V lost 8 bases and J lost 8 bases. CDR1 and CDR2 from the germline V gene are WNHNN and SYGVQD (reference sequence). CDR3 length: 15 amino acids. This chain's CDR3 is CASGPGTALGGELFF. CDR3 coding DNA: TGCGCCAGCGGCCCGGGGACAGCATTGGGAGGGGAGCTGTTTTTT.

This clone was recorded only once. The J gene is TRBJ2-2, the V gene TRBV7-3, with no clear D. This CDR3 has 11 amino acids. Germline V lookup: CDR1 SGHTA, CDR2 FQGTGA. V lost 8 bases and J 6 bases, leaving 7 bases between the germline ends. The CDR3 loop is CASSGPGELFF. The CDR3 region has the DNA TGTGCCAGCTCAGGCCCCGGGGAGCTGTTTTTT.

The gene calls are TRBV27 and TRBJ1-6; the D is unclear. The V end lost 7 bases, the J end lost 4 bases, and 8 bases lay between the germline ends. Per germline, CDR1 MNHEY and CDR2 SMNVEV (reference sequence). This CDR3 has 13 residues. The CDR3 loop is CASKGVYNSPLHF. The CDR3 coding sequence is TGTGCCAGCAAGGGAGTTTATAATTCACCCCTCCACTTT.

DNA of the CDR3: TGTGCCAGTAGAGGACCCGGGACTAGCGGGAGGGCCGGATATGGGGAGCAGTACTTC. It yields the protein CASRGPGTSGRAGYGEQYF. This chain uses TRBV19 with TRBJ2-7, with TRBD2 identical over 16 bases. V was clipped by 6 bases and J by 7 bases; unmatched bases: 18. The germline CDR1 and CDR2 sequences are LNHDA and SQIVND (reference sequence). This CDR3 region has 19 residues.

This clone was detected once. The chain recombines TRBV7-9 with TRBJ2-5, with 10 bases lining up with TRBD2. The CDR3 has 14 residues. V trimming: 7 bases; J trimming: 5 bases; junction bases outside the gene matches: 7. CDR1 and CDR2 (germline): SEHNR, FQNEAQ (reference sequence). This chain's CDR3 is CASTPGLARETQYF. In DNA, the CDR3 is TGTGCCAGCACACCGGGACTAGCGAGGGAGACCCAGTACTTC.